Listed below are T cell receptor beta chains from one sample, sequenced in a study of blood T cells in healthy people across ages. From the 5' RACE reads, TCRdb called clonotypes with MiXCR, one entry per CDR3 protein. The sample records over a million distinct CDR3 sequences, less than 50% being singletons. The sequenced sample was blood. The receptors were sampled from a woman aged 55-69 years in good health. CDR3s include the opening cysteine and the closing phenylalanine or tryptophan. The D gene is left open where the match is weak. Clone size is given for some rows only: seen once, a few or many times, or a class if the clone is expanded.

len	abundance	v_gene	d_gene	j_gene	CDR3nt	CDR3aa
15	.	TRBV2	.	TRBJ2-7	TGTACCAGCAGTGAAGCCGGGACTTCCAACTACGAGCAGTACTTC	CTSSEAGTSNYEQYF
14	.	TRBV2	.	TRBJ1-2	TGTGCCAGCAGTCTCAGGGGCACCTTTTATGGCTACACCTTC	CASSLRGTFYGYTF
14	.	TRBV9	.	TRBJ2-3	TGTGCCAGCAGCGTAGTTCCTGTGACAGATACGCAGTATTTT	CASSVVPVTDTQYF
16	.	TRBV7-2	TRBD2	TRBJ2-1	TGTGCCAGCAGCTCGCGGTACCGACTAGCGCACAATGAGCAGTTCTTC	CASSSRYRLAHNEQFF
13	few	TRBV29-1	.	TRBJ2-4	TGCAGCGTTGAAGTGACAGCCAAAAACATTCAGTACTTC	CSVEVTAKNIQYF
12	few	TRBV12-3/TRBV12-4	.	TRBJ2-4	TGTGCCAGCAGTTTCGAAAGGGGAGTTCAGTACTTC	CASSFERGVQYF
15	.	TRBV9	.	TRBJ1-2	TGTGCCAGCAGCGTTGGACGGAACGCTTTCTATGGCTACACCTTC	CASSVGRNAFYGYTF
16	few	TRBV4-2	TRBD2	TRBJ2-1	TGTGCCAGCAGCCTGGGGACTAGCGGGTTGTACAATGAGCAGTTCTTC	CASSLGTSGLYNEQFF
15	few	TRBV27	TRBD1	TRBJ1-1	TGTGCCAGCAGTTTATTCCGGGACAGGGCTCCTGAAGCTTTCTTT	CASSLFRDRAPEAFF
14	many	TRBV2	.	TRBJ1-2	TGTGCCAGCAGTGAAGCGAGGACAACCTATGGCTACACCTTC	CASSEARTTYGYTF
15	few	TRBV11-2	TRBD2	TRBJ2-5	TGTGCCAGCAGCTTATCAAGCGGGAGGTTGGAGACCCAGTACTTC	CASSLSSGRLETQYF
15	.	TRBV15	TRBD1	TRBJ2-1	TGTGCCACCAGCGCGGGACAGGCTAATGGGGATGAGCAGTTCTTC	CATSAGQANGDEQFF
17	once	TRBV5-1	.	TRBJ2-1	TGCGCCAGCAGCTTGGTTCAGGGTAGAGGAAACTACAATGAGCAGTTCTTC	CASSLVQGRGNYNEQFF
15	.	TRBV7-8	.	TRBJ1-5	TGTGCCAGCAGCTTAGAAGGGATATACAATCAGCCCCAGCATTTT	CASSLEGIYNQPQHF
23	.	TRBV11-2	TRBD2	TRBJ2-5	TGTGCCAGCAGCTACCCCACTGGTCCGGGTGGGGGCGGAGGACTAGCGAACCAAGAGACCCAGTACTTC	CASSYPTGPGGGGGLANQETQYF
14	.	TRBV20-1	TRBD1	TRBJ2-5	TGCAGTGCTAGTGCCCGGACAGGGAAGGAGACCCAGTACTTC	CSASARTGKETQYF
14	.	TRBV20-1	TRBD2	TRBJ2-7	TGCAGTGCCGCATTTAGCGGGAGCGTCCACGAGCAGTACTTC	CSAAFSGSVHEQYF